This TCR beta chain was found in a study of STAT3 mutations in large granular lymphocyte leukemia. Study-wide points: Every T-cell large granular lymphocyte leukemia patient had at least one immunodominant TCR beta clonotype.

Method: immunoSEQ multiplex PCR; TCRdb's copy keeps in-frame clones and lacks some. The sample records around 26,000 clones, about 95% being singletons. As for this clone: What it binds is unknown.

The CDR3 contains 14 residues. V lost 4 bases to trimming and J lost 3 bases; unmatched junction nucleotides: 4. CDR1 MDHEN and CDR2 SYDVKM come from the germline V gene. The V call is TRBV28, the J call TRBJ2-7; TRBD1 matches at 9 bases. Sequenced input: peripheral blood mononuclear cells. This sequence originates from a man in his forties or fifties with T-cell large granular lymphocyte leukemia. Some clones in this sample may be carry-over from other donors' samples. The CDR3 region is CASSSGTGLYEQYF. The CDR3 DNA follows: TGTGCCAGCAGTTCTGGGACAGGGCTCTACGAGCAGTACTTC.